This note documents a single T cell receptor (beta chain) sequence. Its antigen is still unknown. Germline assignment: CDR1 SGHVS and CDR2 FNYEAQ. The CDR3 consists of 15 residues. Trimming removed 1 base from V and 2 bases from J, with 9 bases in between. All donors qualified as healthy HIV-negative adults and had experienced no recent acute infections or vaccinations. Every subset had its genomic DNA shared out evenly among several immunoSEQ plates. The assay was immunoSEQ multiplex PCR, and TCRdb's table has in-frame clones only and misses some. This sample carries roughly 700,000 clones, less than 85% of them seen once, and the ten largest clones take 1.5% to 2%. This entry belongs to a study of shared clonotypes between healthy human individuals. The overall study: The donor group consisted of two women and a few men, aged 18 to 49.

Findings and limits, study-wide: The four-donor shared clonotypes exceeded non-shared clonotypes in generation probability, with non-shared ones scoring lower.

The chain joins TRBV7-6 to TRBJ2-1; weak D call: TRBD2 (6 bases). Sequenced input: memory CD4+ T cells sorted from blood. Subset reported: CD45RA-negative fraction. The clonotype was recovered from a woman aged 25 to 45 in good health. This chain's CDR3 is CASSLGSGPYNEQFF. The DNA of the CDR3 is TGTGCCAGCAGCTTAGGAAGCGGGCCCTACAATGAGCAGTTCTTC.